These 13 T cell receptor beta chains were sequenced from one sample in a study of CD8 T cells in ankylosing spondylitis. In TCRdb, the 5' RACE reads were re-called with MiXCR into one record per CDR3 protein. Here the sample spans 100,000 to 150,000 distinct CDR3 sequences, around 9.7% being singletons. The sample consisted of blood, either unsorted or a sorted T cell fraction (not recorded which). These receptors were obtained from a male donor with ankylosing spondylitis or in good health (not recorded which).

In its sample, this clonotype was seen a few times. The genes are TRBV10-3 and TRBJ1-3; D is ambiguous. Trimming took off 3 bases at V and 0 bases at J, with 9 bases between the two ends. The CDR3 loop spans 15 amino acids. The germline V gene encodes CDR1 ENHRY and CDR2 SYGVKD. CDR3: CAISDTSVSGNTIYF. CDR3 DNA: TGTGCCATCAGTGATACGTCAGTCTCTGGAAACACCATATATTTT.

This clonotype was found many times. V and J are TRBV18 and TRBJ1-1, with TRBD1 matching 9 bases. The CDR3 length is 15 residues. From germline, CDR1 is KGHSH and CDR2 LQKENI. V shed 6 bases, J shed 1 base, and the junction held 6 bases outside the gene matches. DNA of the CDR3: TGTGCCAGCTCGAAGCGGACAGGGGAGAACACTGAAGCTTTCTTT. This encodes CASSKRTGENTEAFF.

Many counts were recorded for this clonotype. DNA of the CDR3: TGTGCCAGCAGCTTAACAGGGGGCCTTCGCGAGCAGTACTTC. It yields the protein CASSLTGGLREQYF. The V and J genes are TRBV7-9 and TRBJ2-7; 9 positions match TRBD1. Looked up from germline, CDR1 is SEHNR and CDR2 is FQNEAQ (reference sequence). This CDR3 has 14 residues. V shed 2 bases and J 6 bases; nucleotides not matched to a gene: 5.

The chain has TRBV4-3 and TRBJ2-3; D not resolved. Germline lookup yields CDR1 LGHNA and CDR2 YSLEER. Trimming took off 0 bases at V and 2 bases at J, with 9 bases between the two ends. The CDR3 extends over 15 amino acids. The CDR3 nucleotides read TGCGCCAGCAGCCAAGACTTGACCTACACAGATACGCAGTATTTT. Amino acids: CASSQDLTYTDTQYF.

This clonotype was seen at least ten times. The rearrangement uses TRBV4-3 and TRBJ1-2, with D uncertain. CDR1 is LGHNA, CDR2 YSLEER, per germline. The CDR3 extends over 13 amino acids. V lost 1 base and J lost 8, with 11 bases in between. Here the CDR3 DNA reads TGCGCCAGCAGCCAAGTCATCCGTTACGGCTACACCTTC. It is translated as CASSQVIRYGYTF.

On this clonotype: A much larger clone differs by one base, so this may be a read error. The chain recombines TRBV12-3 or TRBV12-4 with TRBJ2-7; no reliable D call. The V end was cut by 5 bases, the J end by 2 bases, with 13 bases between. The length of the CDR3 is 14 residues. The CDR3 sequence is CASSGRRKAYEQYF. CDR3 sequence (DNA): TGTGCCAGCAGTGGGCGTAGAAAAGCCTACGAGCAGTACTTC.

The table lists this clonotype with many counts. A read error may produce the germline difference seen at one junction end. V gene TRBV5-1 combines with J gene TRBJ2-3; 7 nucleotides line up with TRBD2. The CDR3 contains 16 residues. The germline gives CDR1 SGHRS, CDR2 YFSETQ. This CDR3 reads CASSLEAGVSTDTQYF. Written as DNA, the CDR3 is TGCGCCAGCAGCTTGGAGGCGGGGGTGAGCACGGATACGCAGTATTTT.

This chain links TRBV28 with TRBJ2-3, with TRBD1 as a possible D gene (6 bases). The CDR3 extends over 19 amino acids. V was pared by 5 bases and J by 3 bases, with 27 bases between. Germline values: CDR1 MDHEN, CDR2 SYDVKM. The CDR3 protein is CASSRRTMDSLGSTDTQYF. Written as DNA, the CDR3 is TGTGCCAGCAGTAGACGAACAATGGACAGTCTCGGTTCGACAGATACGCAGTATTTT.

This clonotype was counted many times. The chain links TRBV10-3 to TRBJ2-3; D not resolved. The CDR3 consists of 13 residues. V was pared by 6 bases and J by 4 bases, with 11 bases between. CDR1 and CDR2 from the germline V gene are ENHRY and SYGVKD. The CDR3 protein is CAISPPDADTQYF. DNA of the CDR3: TGTGCCATCAGCCCACCGGACGCAGATACGCAGTATTTT.

This clonotype has only a few counts. V is TRBV20-1 and J is TRBJ2-7, with 9 bases lining up with TRBD1. Trimming took 2 bases from V and 5 from J; bases not matched to a gene: 1. CDR1 and CDR2 (germline): DFQATT, SNEGSKA (reference sequence). The CDR3 runs 12 residues. The CDR3 coding sequence is TGCAGTGCTAGACGGGACAGGGACGAGCAGTACTTC. Encoded protein: CSARRDRDEQYF.

The chain recombines TRBV5-1 with TRBJ2-2, with TRBD2 identical over 10 bases. The V gene's germline CDR1 is SGHRS and CDR2 YFSETQ. This CDR3 contains 16 residues. Trimming cost V 6 bases and J 1 base; bases outside gene matches: 6. The DNA of the CDR3 is TGCGCCAGCACCGGAAGGACTAGCGGGAACACCGGGGAGCTGTTTTTT. Translating gives CASTGRTSGNTGELFF.

In its sample, this clonotype was seen many times. The J gene is TRBJ2-2, the V gene TRBV7-8, with D perhaps given as TRBD1 or TRBD2 (6 bases each). V lost 5 bases and J 4 bases, leaving 26 bases between the germline ends. The germline CDR1 and CDR2 sequences are SGHVS and FQNEAQ. CDR3 length: 19 amino acids. DNA for the CDR3: TGTGCCAGCAGCCCACTTCGGGGAGTTCCCCGGGGGCGCACCGGGGAGCTGTTTTTT. It codes for CASSPLRGVPRGRTGELFF.

At least ten counts were recorded for this clonotype. The rearrangement uses TRBV5-1 and TRBJ2-1, with TRBD2 matching 9 bases. The CDR3 loop spans 16 amino acids. Trimming removed 0 bases from V and 2 bases from J; junction bases left unmatched: 3. CDR1 SGHRS and CDR2 YFSETQ come from the germline V gene. CDR3 residues: CASSLVAGATYNEQFF. DNA for the CDR3: TGCGCCAGCAGCTTGGTAGCGGGGGCTACCTACAATGAGCAGTTCTTC.